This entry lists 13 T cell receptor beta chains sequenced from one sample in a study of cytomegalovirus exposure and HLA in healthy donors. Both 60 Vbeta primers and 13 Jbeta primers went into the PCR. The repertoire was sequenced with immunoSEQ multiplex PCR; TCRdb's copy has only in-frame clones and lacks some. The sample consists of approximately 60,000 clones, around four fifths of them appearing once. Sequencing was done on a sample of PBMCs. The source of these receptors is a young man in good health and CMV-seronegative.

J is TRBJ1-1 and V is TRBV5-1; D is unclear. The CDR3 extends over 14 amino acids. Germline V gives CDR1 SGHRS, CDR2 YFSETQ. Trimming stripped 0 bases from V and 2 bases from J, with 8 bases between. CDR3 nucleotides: TGCGCCAGCAGCTTGGACGGACTTAACACTGAAGCTTTCTTT. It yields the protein CASSLDGLNTEAFF.

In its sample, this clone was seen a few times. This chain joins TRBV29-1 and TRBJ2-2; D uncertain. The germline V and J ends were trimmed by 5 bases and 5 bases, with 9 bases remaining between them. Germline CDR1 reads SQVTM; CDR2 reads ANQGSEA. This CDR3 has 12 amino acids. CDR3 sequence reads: CSVSRRTGELFF. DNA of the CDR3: TGCAGCGTTTCACGGCGGACCGGGGAGCTGTTTTTT.

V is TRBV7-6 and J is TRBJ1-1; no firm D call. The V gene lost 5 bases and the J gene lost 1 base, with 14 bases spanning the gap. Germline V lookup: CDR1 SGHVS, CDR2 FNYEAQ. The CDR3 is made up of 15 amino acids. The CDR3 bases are TGTGCCAGCAGCCAACACCAGGCAGCGAACACTGAAGCTTTCTTT. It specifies CASSQHQAANTEAFF. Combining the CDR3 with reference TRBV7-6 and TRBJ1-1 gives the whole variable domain GAGVSQSPRYKVTKRGQDVALRCDPISGHVSLYWYRQALGQGPEFLTYFNYEAQQDKSGLPNDRFSAERPEGSISTLTIQRTEQRDSAMYRCASSQHQAANTEAFFGQGTRLTVV.

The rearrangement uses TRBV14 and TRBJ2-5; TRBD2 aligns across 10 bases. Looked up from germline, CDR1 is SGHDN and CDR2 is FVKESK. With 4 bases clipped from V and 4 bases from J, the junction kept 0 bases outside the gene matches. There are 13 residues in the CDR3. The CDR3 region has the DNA TGTGCCAGCAGCCGGACTAGCGGAGAGACCCAGTACTTC. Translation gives CASSRTSGETQYF.

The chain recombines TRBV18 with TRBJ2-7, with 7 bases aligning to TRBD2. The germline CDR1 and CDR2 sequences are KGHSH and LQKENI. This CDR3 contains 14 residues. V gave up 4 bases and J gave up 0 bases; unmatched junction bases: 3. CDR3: CASSREGYSYEQYF. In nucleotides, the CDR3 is TGTGCCAGCTCACGGGAGGGTTACTCCTACGAGCAGTACTTC.

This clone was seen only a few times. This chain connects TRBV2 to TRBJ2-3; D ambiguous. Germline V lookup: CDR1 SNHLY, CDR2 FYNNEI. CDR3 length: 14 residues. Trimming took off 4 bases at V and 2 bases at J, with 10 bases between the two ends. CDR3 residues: CASSVGGNTDTQYF. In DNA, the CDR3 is TGTGCCAGCAGTGTTGGCGGTAACACAGATACGCAGTATTTT.

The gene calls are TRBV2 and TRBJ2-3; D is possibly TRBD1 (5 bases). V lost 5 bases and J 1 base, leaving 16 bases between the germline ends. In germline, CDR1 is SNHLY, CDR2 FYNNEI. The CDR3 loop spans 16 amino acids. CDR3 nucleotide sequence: TGTGCCAGCAGTTCCGACAGACCTTCTGGCACAGATACGCAGTATTTT. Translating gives CASSSDRPSGTDTQYF.

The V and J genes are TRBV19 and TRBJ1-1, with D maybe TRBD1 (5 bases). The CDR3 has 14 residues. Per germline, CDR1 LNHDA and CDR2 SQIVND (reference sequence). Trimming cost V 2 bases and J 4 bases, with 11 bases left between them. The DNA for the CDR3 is TGTGCCAGTAGTATATGGAGCGACAGCACTGAAGCTTTCTTT. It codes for CASSIWSDSTEAFF.

CDR3 region: CASNAGGRNEQFF. The CDR3, as DNA: TGCGCCAGCAACGCGGGAGGGCGCAATGAGCAGTTCTTC. The V call is TRBV5-1, the J call TRBJ2-1, with 9 nucleotides matching TRBD2. The CDR3 contains 13 residues. Germline trimming cut 6 bases from V and 6 bases from J; bases unmatched to any gene: 4. The germline V gene encodes CDR1 SGHRS and CDR2 YFSETQ.

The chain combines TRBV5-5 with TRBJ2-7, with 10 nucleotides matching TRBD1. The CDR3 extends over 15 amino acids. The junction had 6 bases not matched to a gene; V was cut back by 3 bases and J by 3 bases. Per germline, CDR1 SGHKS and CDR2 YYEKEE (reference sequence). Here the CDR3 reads CASSSRDRGYYEQYF. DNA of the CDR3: TGTGCCAGCAGCTCCCGGGACAGGGGATACTACGAGCAGTACTTC.

DNA of the CDR3: TGTGCCAGCAGTGCTCCGGGACAGGGGTCCTACGAGCAGTACTTC. As protein: CASSAPGQGSYEQYF. The rearrangement uses TRBV6-5 and TRBJ2-7; TRBD1 agrees at 10 bases. The CDR3 contains 15 residues. V dropped 5 bases and J dropped 1; count of bases not matched to a gene: 5. CDR1 is MNHEY and CDR2 is SVGAGI in the germline V gene.

The CDR3 reads CASSEMGYGYTF. CDR3 in DNA: TGTGCCAGTTCGGAGATGGGCTATGGCTACACCTTC. This chain joins TRBV19 and TRBJ1-2; D is unresolved. In germline, CDR1 is LNHDA, CDR2 SQIVND (reference sequence). There are 12 residues in the CDR3. V was shortened by 8 bases and J by 4 bases, with 11 bases between the two germline ends. The full variable domain, in which reference TRBV19 and TRBJ1-2 provide the parts outside the CDR3, is DGGITQSPKYLFRKEGQNVTLSCEQNLNHDAMYWYRQDPGQGLRLIYYSQIVNDFQKGDIAEGYSVSREKKESFPLTVTSAQKNPTAFYLCASSEMGYGYTFGSGTRLTVV.

CDR3 residues: CASSLELTSRNEQFF. The CDR3 DNA follows: TGCGCCAGCAGCTTGGAACTCACTAGCCGGAATGAGCAGTTCTTC. The rearrangement joins TRBV5-1 to TRBJ2-1; D is perhaps TRBD2 (6 bases). Germline V CDR1 and CDR2: SGHRS, YFSETQ. CDR3 length equals 15 residues. Trimming pared 0 bases from V and 7 bases from J, leaving 14 bases between. Using reference TRBV5-1 and TRBJ2-1 for the parts outside the CDR3, the full variable domain is KAGVTQTPRYLIKTRGQQVTLSCSPISGHRSVSWYQQTPGQGLQFLFEYFSETQRNKGNFPGRFSGRQFSNSRSEMNVSTLELGDSALYLCASSLELTSRNEQFFGPGTRLTVL.